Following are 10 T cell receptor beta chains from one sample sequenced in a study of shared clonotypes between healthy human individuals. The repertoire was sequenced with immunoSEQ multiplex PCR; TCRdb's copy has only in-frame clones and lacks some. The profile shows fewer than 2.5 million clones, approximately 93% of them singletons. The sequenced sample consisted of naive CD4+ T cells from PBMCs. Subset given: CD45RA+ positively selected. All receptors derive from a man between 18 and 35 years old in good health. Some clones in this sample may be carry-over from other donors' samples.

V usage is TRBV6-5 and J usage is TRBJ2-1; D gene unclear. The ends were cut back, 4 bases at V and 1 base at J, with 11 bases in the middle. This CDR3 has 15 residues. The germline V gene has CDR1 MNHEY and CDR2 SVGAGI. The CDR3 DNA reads TGTGCCAGCAGTTTCTCGACCGTTTCCTACAATGAGCAGTTCTTC. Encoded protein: CASSFSTVSYNEQFF.

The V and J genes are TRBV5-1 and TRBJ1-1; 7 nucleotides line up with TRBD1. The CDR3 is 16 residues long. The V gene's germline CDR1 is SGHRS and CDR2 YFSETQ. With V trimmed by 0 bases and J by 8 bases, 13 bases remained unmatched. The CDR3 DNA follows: TGCGCCAGCAGCTTGGGACAGGTAGGGGGCCTATCAGAAGCTTTCTTT. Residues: CASSLGQVGGLSEAFF.

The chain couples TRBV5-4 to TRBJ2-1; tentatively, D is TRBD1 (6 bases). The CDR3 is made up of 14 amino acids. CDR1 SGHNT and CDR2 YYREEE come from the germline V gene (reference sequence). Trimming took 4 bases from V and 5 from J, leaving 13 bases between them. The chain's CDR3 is CASSQTGSHNEQFF. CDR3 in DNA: TGTGCCAGCAGCCAAACAGGGTCCCACAATGAGCAGTTCTTC.

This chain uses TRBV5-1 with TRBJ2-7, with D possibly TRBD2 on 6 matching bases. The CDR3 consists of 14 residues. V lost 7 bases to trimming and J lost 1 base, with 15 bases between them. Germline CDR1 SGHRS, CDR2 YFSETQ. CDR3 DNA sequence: TGCGCCAGCCGCCTCCCGGGACTTTCCTACGAGCAGTACTTC. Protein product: CASRLPGLSYEQYF.

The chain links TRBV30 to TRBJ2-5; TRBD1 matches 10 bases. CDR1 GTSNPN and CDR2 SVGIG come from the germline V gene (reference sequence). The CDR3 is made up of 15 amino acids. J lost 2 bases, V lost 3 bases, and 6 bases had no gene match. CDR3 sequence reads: CAWRGTGANQETQYF. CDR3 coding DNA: TGTGCCTGGAGAGGGACAGGGGCAAATCAAGAGACCCAGTACTTC. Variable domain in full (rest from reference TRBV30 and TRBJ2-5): SQTIHQWPATLVQPVGSPLSLECTVEGTSNPNLYWYRQAAGRGLQLLFYSVGIGQISSEVPQNLSASRPQDRQFILSSKKLLLSDSGFYLCAWRGTGANQETQYFGPGTRLLVL.

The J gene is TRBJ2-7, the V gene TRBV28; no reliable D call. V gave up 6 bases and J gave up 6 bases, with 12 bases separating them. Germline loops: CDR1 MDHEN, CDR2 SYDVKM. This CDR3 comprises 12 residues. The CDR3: CASSLFRGEQYF. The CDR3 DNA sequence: TGTGCCAGCAGCCTATTTCGTGGCGAGCAGTACTTC.

As DNA, the CDR3 is TGTGCCAGCTCACCATCGACCCTAACCGGGGAGCTGTTTTTT. It specifies CASSPSTLTGELFF. V usage is TRBV18 and J usage is TRBJ2-2; D is undetermined. Trimming shortened V by 2 bases and J by 5 bases, and 9 bases separated the two germline ends. Germline CDR1 and CDR2: KGHSH and LQKENI. The CDR3 length is 14 residues.

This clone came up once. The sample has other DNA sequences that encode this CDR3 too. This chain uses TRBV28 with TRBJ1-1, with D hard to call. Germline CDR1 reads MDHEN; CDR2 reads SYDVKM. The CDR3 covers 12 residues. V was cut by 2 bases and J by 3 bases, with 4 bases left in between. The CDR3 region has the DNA TGTGCCAGCAGTTTAGAATACACTGAAGCTTTCTTT. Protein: CASSLEYTEAFF.

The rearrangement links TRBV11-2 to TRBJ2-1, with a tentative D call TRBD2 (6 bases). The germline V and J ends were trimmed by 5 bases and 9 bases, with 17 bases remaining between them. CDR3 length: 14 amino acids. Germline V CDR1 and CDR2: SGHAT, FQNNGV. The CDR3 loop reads CASSRRLGSGEQFF. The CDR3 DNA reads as TGTGCCAGCAGCCGTCGACTAGGTTCGGGTGAGCAGTTCTTC.

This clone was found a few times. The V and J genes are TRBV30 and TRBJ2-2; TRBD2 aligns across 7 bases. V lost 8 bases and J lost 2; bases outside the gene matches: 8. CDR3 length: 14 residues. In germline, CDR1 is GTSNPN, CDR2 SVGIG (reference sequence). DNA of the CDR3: TGTGCCCGCCAGCGGGACCTTAACACCGGGGAGCTGTTTTTT. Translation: CARQRDLNTGELFF.